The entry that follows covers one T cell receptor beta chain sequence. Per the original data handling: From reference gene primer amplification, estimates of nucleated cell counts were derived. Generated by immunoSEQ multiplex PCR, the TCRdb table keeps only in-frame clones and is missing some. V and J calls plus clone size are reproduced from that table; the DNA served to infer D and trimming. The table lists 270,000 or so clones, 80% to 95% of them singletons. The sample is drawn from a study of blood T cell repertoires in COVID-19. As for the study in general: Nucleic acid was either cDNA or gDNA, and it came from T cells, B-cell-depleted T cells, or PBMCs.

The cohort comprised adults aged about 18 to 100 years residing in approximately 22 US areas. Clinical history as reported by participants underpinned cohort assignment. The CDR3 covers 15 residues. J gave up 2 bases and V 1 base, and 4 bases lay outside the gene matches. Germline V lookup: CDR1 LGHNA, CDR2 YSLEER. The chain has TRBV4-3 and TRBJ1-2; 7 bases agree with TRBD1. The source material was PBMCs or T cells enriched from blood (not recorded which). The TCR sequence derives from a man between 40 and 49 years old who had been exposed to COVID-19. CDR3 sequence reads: CASSQAGTANYGYTF. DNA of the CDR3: TGCGCCAGCAGCCAAGCCGGGACAGCGAACTATGGCTACACCTTC.